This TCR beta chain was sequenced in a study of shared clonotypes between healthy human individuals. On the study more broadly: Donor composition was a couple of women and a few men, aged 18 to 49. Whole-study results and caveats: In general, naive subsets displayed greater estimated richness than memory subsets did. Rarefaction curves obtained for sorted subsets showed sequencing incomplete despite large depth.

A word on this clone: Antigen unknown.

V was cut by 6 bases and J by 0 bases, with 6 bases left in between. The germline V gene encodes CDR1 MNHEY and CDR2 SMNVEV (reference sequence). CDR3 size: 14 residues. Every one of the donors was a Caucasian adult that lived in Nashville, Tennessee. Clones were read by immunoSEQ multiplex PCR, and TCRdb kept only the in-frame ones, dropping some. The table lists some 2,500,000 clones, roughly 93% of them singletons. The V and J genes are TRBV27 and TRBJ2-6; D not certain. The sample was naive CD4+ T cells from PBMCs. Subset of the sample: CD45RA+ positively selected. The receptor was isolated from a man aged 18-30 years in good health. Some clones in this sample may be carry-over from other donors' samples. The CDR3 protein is CASSDLSGANVLTF. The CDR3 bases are TGTGCCAGCAGCGACCTCTCTGGGGCCAACGTCCTGACTTTC.